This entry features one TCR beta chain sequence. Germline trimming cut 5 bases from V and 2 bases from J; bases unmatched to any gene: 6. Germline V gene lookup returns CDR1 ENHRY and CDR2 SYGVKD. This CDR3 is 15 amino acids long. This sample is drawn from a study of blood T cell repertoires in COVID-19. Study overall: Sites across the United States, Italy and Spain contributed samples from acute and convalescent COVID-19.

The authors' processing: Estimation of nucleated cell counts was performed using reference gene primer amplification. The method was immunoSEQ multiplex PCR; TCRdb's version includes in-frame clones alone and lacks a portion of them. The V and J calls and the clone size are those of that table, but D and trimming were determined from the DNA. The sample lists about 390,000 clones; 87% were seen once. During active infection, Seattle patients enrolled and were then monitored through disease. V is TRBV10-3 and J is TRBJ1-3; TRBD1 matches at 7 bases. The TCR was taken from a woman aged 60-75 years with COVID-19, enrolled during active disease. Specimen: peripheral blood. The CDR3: CAISLRGRAGNTIYF. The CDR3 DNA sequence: TGTGCCATCAGTCTAAGGGGGCGGGCTGGAAACACCATATATTTT.